This entry is about one TCR beta chain. Grouping used clinical history reported by participants in a survey and questionnaire. The record originates from a study of blood T cell repertoires in COVID-19. Background on the study: T cells, B-cell-depleted T cells, or PBMCs supplied cDNA or gDNA.

Deletions cut 3 bases from V and 5 bases from J, with 10 bases between. This CDR3 region has 13 residues. Germline CDR1 SNHLY, CDR2 FYNNEI. In the authors' workflow: Estimates of nucleated cell counts were drawn from the amplification of reference gene primers. Produced via immunoSEQ multiplex PCR; TCRdb's table is partial and in-frame only. V, J and clone size derive from that table, while D and trimming were established from the DNA sequence. The sample includes some 530,000 clones, less than 90% of them seen just once. This sequence was found in a woman aged 60-70 years who had recovered from COVID-19. J is TRBJ2-5 and V is TRBV2; a weak D match, TRBD2 (5 bases). The sample comprised PBMCs or T cells enriched from blood (not recorded which). The CDR3: CASSERIAETQYF. CDR3 nucleotides: TGTGCCAGCAGTGAGAGGATAGCGGAGACCCAGTACTTC.